This passage covers 24 T cell receptor beta chains from one sample sequenced in a study of T cells in Graves' hyperthyroidism and ophthalmopathy. There were TCR beta CDR3 regions amplified from RNA transcripts. The primer set for the first-round RT-PCR of the TCR CDR3 was HTBI. TCRdb recomputed calls from the multiplex PCR reads with MiXCR, one row per CDR3 protein. This table holds 490,000 or so distinct CDR3 sequences, about 16% found once. Material for sequencing was blood. The origin of the receptors is a woman in her twenties or thirties with Graves' ophthalmopathy.

This clonotype has just a few counts. V is TRBV5-1 and J is TRBJ1-2, with D uncertain. The CDR3 length is 13 residues. CDR1 is SGHRS and CDR2 is YFSETQ in the germline V gene. With 2 bases removed from V and 0 bases from J, the gap between germline ends came to 5 bases. For the CDR3, the DNA is TGCGCCAGCAGCTTCGAAACTAACTATGGCTACACCTTC. It yields the protein CASSFETNYGYTF.

The rearrangement joins TRBV9 to TRBJ2-1, with 7 bases lining up with TRBD2. Per germline, CDR1 SGDLS and CDR2 YYNGEE. J was trimmed by 10 bases and V by 4 bases; bases with no gene match: 14. The CDR3 is 15 amino acids. This CDR3 reads CASSSPSGVSPEQFF. CDR3 DNA: TGTGCCAGCAGCTCCCCCAGCGGGGTATCTCCGGAGCAGTTCTTC.

This clonotype was observed many times. This rearrangement joins TRBV20-1 to TRBJ1-2; maybe TRBD1 (5 bases). The CDR3 sequence is 14 residues long. Deletions cut 6 bases from V and 4 bases from J, with 18 bases between. Germline lookup yields CDR1 DFQATT and CDR2 SNEGSKA (reference sequence). The CDR3 DNA reads as TGCAGTGCGAGATTTGACGGGACCCTCTATGGCTACACCTTC. This codes for CSARFDGTLYGYTF.

This clonotype was counted between two and nine times. V gene TRBV28 combines with J gene TRBJ2-4; TRBD1 is a possible D gene (5 bases). Germline assignment: CDR1 MDHEN and CDR2 SYDVKM. The CDR3 totals 13 residues. With 4 bases removed from V and 8 bases from J, the gap between germline ends came to 12 bases. For the CDR3, the DNA is TGTGCCAGCAGTTACAGGCCTGGGGACATTCAGTACTTC. It specifies CASSYRPGDIQYF.

This clonotype was seen repeatedly, ten times or more. This chain connects TRBV28 to TRBJ2-3; 9 bases match TRBD2. V shed 5 bases and J 2 bases; nucleotides not matched to a gene: 5. The CDR3 runs 15 residues. The germline V gene encodes CDR1 MDHEN and CDR2 SYDVKM. CDR3 sequence: CASSKLAGFTDTQYF. For the CDR3, the DNA is TGTGCCAGCAGTAAGCTAGCGGGATTCACAGATACGCAGTATTTT. Combining the CDR3 with reference TRBV28 and TRBJ2-3 gives the whole variable domain DVKVTQSSRYLVKRTGEKVFLECVQDMDHENMFWYRQDPGLGLRLIYFSYDVKMKEKGDIPEGYSVSREKKERFSLILESASTNQTSMYLCASSKLAGFTDTQYFGPGTRLTVL.

The table lists this clonotype with a few counts. The chain joins TRBV27 to TRBJ2-1; 8 positions match TRBD2. V shed 6 bases, J shed 5 bases, and the junction held 6 bases outside the gene matches. CDR1 MNHEY and CDR2 SMNVEV come from the germline V gene (reference sequence). CDR3 length equals 14 residues. The CDR3 region is CASRSAGAHNEQFF. The CDR3 nucleotides are TGTGCCAGCAGATCAGCGGGAGCCCACAATGAGCAGTTCTTC.

This clonotype has a handful of counts. The rearrangement uses TRBV6-2 or TRBV6-3 and TRBJ1-2; tentatively, D is TRBD1 (5 bases). V lost 11 bases and J 2 bases, leaving 15 bases between the germline ends. CDR1 is MNHEY, CDR2 SVGEGT, per germline. This CDR3 spans 13 amino acids. The CDR3 region is CACPRGSNYGYTF. DNA for the CDR3: TGTGCCTGCCCGCGGGGGAGCAACTATGGCTACACCTTC.

The DNA of the CDR3 is TGTGCCAGCAGAGTTGCAGGGGGCACCGGGGAGCTGTTTTTT. Its protein is CASRVAGGTGELFF. The chain is built from TRBV6-4 and TRBJ2-2; 7 positions match TRBD1. The J segment lost 4 bases and the V segment lost 6 bases, leaving 5 bases of the junction unmatched. The CDR3 spans 14 residues. Germline lookup yields CDR1 MRHNA and CDR2 SNTAGT.

This clonotype was counted only a few times. This chain joins TRBV20-1 and TRBJ2-3; TRBD1 or TRBD2 may be the D gene (5 bases each). V was shortened by 1 base and J by 0 bases, with 11 bases between the two germline ends. Germline assignment: CDR1 DFQATT and CDR2 SNEGSKA (reference sequence). The CDR3 covers 15 residues. The chain's CDR3 is CSARGDGHSTDTQYF. The DNA of the CDR3 is TGCAGTGCTAGAGGGGACGGACATAGCACAGATACGCAGTATTTT.

This clonotype was counted only a few times. The chain links TRBV24-1 to TRBJ1-5; no definite D call. The germline CDR1 and CDR2 sequences are KGHDR and SFDVKD. The CDR3 sequence is 12 residues long. V dropped 3 bases and J dropped 5 bases, with 4 bases sitting between them. CDR3 loop: CATSDTDQPQHF. CDR3 in DNA: TGTGCCACCAGTGATACCGATCAGCCCCAGCATTTT.

This rearrangement joins TRBV10-3 to TRBJ1-5; D call uncertain. The CDR3 loop spans 12 amino acids. The germline V gene has CDR1 ENHRY and CDR2 SYGVKD. V was shortened by 5 bases and J by 9 bases, with 11 bases between the two germline ends. The CDR3 here is CAISSDEGPQHF. As DNA, the CDR3 is TGTGCCATCAGTTCGGACGAGGGGCCCCAGCATTTT.

This clonotype was recorded at least ten times. The chain joins TRBV4-3 to TRBJ2-4; unclear D gene. Trimming left V 0 bases short and J 6 bases short, with 9 bases between. This CDR3 contains 14 residues. Per the germline V gene, CDR1 is LGHNA and CDR2 is YSLEER. CDR3 sequence reads: CASSQDTQLNIQYF. The CDR3 DNA reads TGCGCCAGCAGCCAAGATACACAGTTAAACATTCAGTACTTC.

This clonotype was detected only a few times. This chain joins TRBV12-3 or TRBV12-4 and TRBJ2-5; 7 bases match TRBD1. Trimming cost V 5 bases and J 5 bases; bases outside gene matches: 8. The CDR3 totals 14 residues. The CDR3 loop reads CASSGTGVRETQYF. The CDR3 DNA reads as TGTGCCAGCAGTGGCACAGGGGTACGGGAGACCCAGTACTTC.

There are a few counts of this clonotype. The V gene is TRBV10-3, the J gene TRBJ2-5; weak D call: TRBD1 (5 bases). Looked up from germline, CDR1 is ENHRY and CDR2 is SYGVKD. The CDR3 is 13 amino acids. V was trimmed by 2 bases and J by 3 bases, leaving 7 bases between them. CDR3: CAISERQKETQYF. DNA of the CDR3: TGTGCCATCAGTGAGCGACAGAAAGAGACCCAGTACTTC.

This clonotype was seen many times. The chain links TRBV30 to TRBJ1-1; 10 bases fit TRBD1. Germline V lookup: CDR1 GTSNPN, CDR2 SVGIG (reference sequence). This CDR3 has 13 amino acids. The DNA of the CDR3 is TGTGCACGAGGGACAGGGGCATCCCCTGAAGCTTTCTTT. Its translation: CARGTGASPEAFF.

This clonotype has a count of ten or more. The V call is TRBV20-1, the J call TRBJ2-7, with 7 bases identical to TRBD2. Germline-derived CDR1 and CDR2 are DFQATT and SNEGSKA (reference sequence). V gave up 0 bases and J gave up 6 bases; unmatched junction bases: 14. The CDR3 sequence is 16 residues long. The CDR3 is CSARDTRGGSSSEQYF. CDR3 DNA sequence: TGCAGTGCTAGAGATACAAGAGGCGGGAGTTCGTCCGAGCAGTACTTC.

This chain joins TRBV6-1 and TRBJ1-6; D possibly corresponds to TRBD1 (6 bases). The CDR3 spans 15 residues. Germline-derived CDR1 and CDR2 are MNHNS and SASEGT. V was pared by 4 bases and J by 8 bases, with 15 bases between. CDR3 amino acids: CASSGVGQWHSPLHF. CDR3 sequence (DNA): TGTGCCAGCAGTGGGGTTGGACAGTGGCATTCACCCCTCCACTTT.

This clonotype has at least ten counts. The chain recombines TRBV6-2 or TRBV6-3 with TRBJ2-1; D is ambiguous. Trimming removed 6 bases at V and 10 bases at J, with 13 bases between. Germline CDR1 MNHEY, CDR2 SVGEGT. The CDR3 totals 12 residues. The CDR3 DNA follows: TGTGCCAGCAGCATAGTGAGACCCGAGCAGTTCTTC. This gives the protein CASSIVRPEQFF.

This clonotype has more than one count but fewer than ten. CDR3 residues: CASSLLRGLGGANVLTF. In DNA form, the CDR3 reads TGTGCCAGCAGTTTACTTCGCGGGCTGGGAGGGGCCAACGTCCTGACTTTC. The genes are TRBV12-3 or TRBV12-4 and TRBJ2-6; the D gene is possibly TRBD2 (5 bases). This CDR3 spans 17 amino acids. Trimming pared 2 bases from V and 4 bases from J, leaving 15 bases between.

At least ten counts were recorded for this clonotype. The chain employs TRBV2 and TRBJ1-2; a possible D gene is TRBD1 (5 bases). This CDR3 has 14 amino acids. Germline CDR1 SNHLY, CDR2 FYNNEI. V lost 6 bases to trimming and J lost 3 bases, with 14 bases between them. CDR3 amino acids: CASRGYRGDYGYTF. For the CDR3, the DNA is TGTGCCAGCAGGGGGTACCGGGGGGACTATGGCTACACCTTC.

This clonotype was found a few times. The gene calls are TRBV6-8 and TRBJ2-7; 9 nucleotides agree with TRBD2. J lost 3 bases, V lost 0 bases, and 6 bases had no gene match. The CDR3 runs to 16 residues. The V gene's germline CDR1 is MNHGY and CDR2 SAAAGT. The CDR3 coding sequence is TGTGCCAGCAGTTACTCCTTGCGGGAGGGCGGCTACGAGCAGTACTTC. It encodes CASSYSLREGGYEQYF.

This clonotype was counted a few times. The chain joins TRBV24-1 to TRBJ2-5; TRBD1 might be the D (5 bases). CDR3 length equals 14 residues. V was shortened by 4 bases and J by 5 bases, with 13 bases between the two germline ends. Germline V gene data show CDR1 as KGHDR and CDR2 as SFDVKD. Written as DNA, the CDR3 is TGTGCCACCAGTGAGCCAGGGATTCGGGAGACCCAGTACTTC. This translates into CATSEPGIRETQYF.

This clonotype was recorded at least ten times. The V and J genes are TRBV5-1 and TRBJ2-1; the match to TRBD2 covers 9 bases. This CDR3 comprises 14 residues. CDR1 is SGHRS and CDR2 is YFSETQ in the germline V gene. Germline trimming cut 2 bases from V and 8 bases from J; bases unmatched to any gene: 5. The CDR3 spells CASSLLAGFHEQFF. For the CDR3, the DNA is TGCGCCAGCAGCTTACTAGCGGGCTTTCATGAGCAGTTCTTC.

This clonotype was observed at least ten times. The CDR3, as DNA: TGCGCCAGCAGCCCGGGACACAGGGAGGGCGAGCAGTACTTC. It specifies CASSPGHREGEQYF. The chain employs TRBV5-1 and TRBJ2-7, with D perhaps matching TRBD2 (7 bases). This CDR3 spans 14 amino acids. Germline V gene data show CDR1 as SGHRS and CDR2 as YFSETQ. Trimming left V 4 bases short and J 6 bases short, with 17 bases between.